The 28 T cell receptor beta chains reported below all come from one sample, sequenced in a study of cytomegalovirus exposure and HLA in healthy donors. The primer mix had 60 Vbeta and 13 Jbeta primers. Sequenced by immunoSEQ multiplex PCR; TCRdb stores in-frame clones only, minus some. Found here are about 140,000 clones, around 79% of them singletons; the top ten hold 3% to 4%. Material: PBMCs. The receptors originated from a female donor in good health and CMV-seronegative.

This chain links TRBV7-9 with TRBJ2-7; no clear D. CDR1 and CDR2 from the germline V gene are SEHNR and FQNEAQ (reference sequence). The CDR3 has 15 residues. V was cut by 4 bases and J by 2 bases, with 15 bases left in between. This CDR3 reads CASSSRGLATYEQYF. CDR3 sequence (DNA): TGTGCCAGCAGCTCCCGAGGCCTGGCAACCTACGAGCAGTACTTC.

This chain uses TRBV7-9 with TRBJ1-1; D remains ambiguous. The CDR3 is made up of 15 amino acids. In germline, CDR1 is SEHNR, CDR2 FQNEAQ (reference sequence). The V and J ends lost 5 bases and 7 bases respectively, with 20 bases between them. In DNA form, the CDR3 reads TGTGCCAGCAGCCCACGGACTAGACCCAGCGTTGAAGCTTTCTTT. Amino acid sequence: CASSPRTRPSVEAFF.

The chain links TRBV5-1 to TRBJ2-1; 8 nucleotides match TRBD2. The CDR3 covers 18 residues. Germline V gene sequence: CDR1 SGHRS, CDR2 YFSETQ. V lost 1 base to trimming and J lost 0 bases; unmatched junction nucleotides: 9. This CDR3 is CASSLSASGSRSYNEQFF. The CDR3 DNA reads as TGCGCCAGCAGCTTGTCGGCTAGCGGGTCTCGCTCCTACAATGAGCAGTTCTTC.

V usage is TRBV7-2 and J usage is TRBJ2-1; a possible D gene is TRBD1 (5 bases). Germline values: CDR1 SGHTA, CDR2 FQGNSA. The length of the CDR3 is 14 residues. The ends were cut back, 6 bases at V and 8 bases at J, with 17 bases in the middle. CDR3 amino acids: CASSYTPAGYEQFF. The CDR3 region has the DNA TGTGCCAGCAGTTACACCCCAGCAGGGTATGAGCAGTTCTTC.

The chain is built from TRBV5-1 and TRBJ2-3; 11 bases map to TRBD2. The germline CDR1 and CDR2 sequences are SGHRS and YFSETQ. V lost 4 bases to trimming and J lost 0 bases; unmatched junction nucleotides: 7. This CDR3 contains 17 residues. The CDR3 DNA reads TGCGCCAGCAGCACCGGGACTAGCGGACCTAGCACAGATACGCAGTATTTT. Protein product: CASSTGTSGPSTDTQYF.

The rearrangement links TRBV2 to TRBJ2-7; a possible D gene is TRBD1 (6 bases). CDR1 is SNHLY, CDR2 FYNNEI, per germline. The V gene lost 2 bases and the J gene lost 2 bases, with 10 bases spanning the gap. This CDR3 is 14 amino acids long. CDR3 sequence: CASSERGQAYEQYF. CDR3 sequence (DNA): TGTGCCAGCAGTGAAAGGGGACAAGCCTACGAGCAGTACTTC.

The V and J genes are TRBV5-1 and TRBJ2-3, with TRBD2 as a possible D gene (7 bases). The CDR3 sequence is 13 residues long. V lost 7 bases and J lost 2, with 11 bases in between. In germline, CDR1 is SGHRS, CDR2 YFSETQ. The CDR3 bases are TGCGCCAGCCACGGGGGGCCCACAGATACGCAGTATTTT. Its protein is CASHGGPTDTQYF.

This chain uses TRBV28 with TRBJ1-5, with D unclear. Between the trimmed V and J ends, which lost 4 bases and 4 bases, there was a span of 5 bases. This CDR3 has 12 residues. CDR1 MDHEN and CDR2 SYDVKM come from the germline V gene. CDR3 sequence: CASSSQNQPQHF. The CDR3, as DNA: TGTGCCAGCAGTTCCCAAAATCAGCCCCAGCATTTT.

CDR3 sequence (DNA): TGCAGCGTTGAAGTAGGCCCAGTGGCGGGCGGGCAGTACTTC. Protein product: CSVEVGPVAGGQYF. The V gene is TRBV29-1, the J gene TRBJ2-7; D perhaps matches TRBD2 (5 bases). CDR3 length: 14 residues. Trimming pared 1 base from V and 9 bases from J, leaving 19 bases between. Per germline, CDR1 SQVTM and CDR2 ANQGSEA.

The J gene is TRBJ1-4, the V gene TRBV5-4; weak D call: TRBD1 (6 bases). This CDR3 is 14 amino acids long. Trimming removed 3 bases from V and 5 bases from J, with 11 bases in between. Germline V CDR1 and CDR2: SGHNT, YYREEE (reference sequence). CDR3 amino acids: CASSSPGQNEKLFF. In nucleotides, the CDR3 is TGTGCCAGCAGCTCGCCGGGACAAAATGAAAAACTGTTTTTT.

The chain couples TRBV27 to TRBJ2-1; 13 positions match TRBD2. J lost 8 bases, V lost 10 bases, and 8 bases had no gene match. This CDR3 region has 14 residues. CDR1 and CDR2 from the germline V gene are MNHEY and SMNVEV (reference sequence). The CDR3 spells CATLRTSGSDEQFF. In DNA form, the CDR3 reads TGTGCCACCTTGAGGACTAGCGGGAGCGATGAGCAGTTCTTC.

The gene calls are TRBV19 and TRBJ2-3; D is undetermined. V gave up 3 bases and J gave up 3 bases, with 4 bases separating them. There are 12 residues in the CDR3. The germline gives CDR1 LNHDA, CDR2 SQIVND (reference sequence). DNA of the CDR3: TGTGCCAGTAGTATGCGGACAGATACGCAGTATTTT. Its translation is CASSMRTDTQYF.

The chain couples TRBV4-1 to TRBJ1-5, with 9 positions matching TRBD1. The CDR3 covers 15 residues. Germline trimming cut 4 bases from V and 4 bases from J; bases unmatched to any gene: 5. Germline CDR1 and CDR2: MGHRA and YSYEKL. CDR3 coding DNA: TGCGCCAGCAGCCTCCGGGACAGGGAGAATCAGCCCCAGCATTTT. Amino acid sequence: CASSLRDRENQPQHF.

The gene calls are TRBV7-9 and TRBJ2-7; 8 bases match TRBD1. CDR1 and CDR2 (germline): SEHNR, FQNEAQ (reference sequence). This CDR3 has 13 residues. V trimming: 6 bases; J trimming: 7 bases; junction bases outside the gene matches: 8. CDR3 amino acids: CASRRQGAQEQYF. The CDR3 nucleotides read TGTGCCAGCAGGCGCCAGGGGGCTCAGGAGCAGTACTTC.

The V call is TRBV18, the J call TRBJ1-1; tentative D call: TRBD1 (5 bases). Germline V CDR1 and CDR2: KGHSH, LQKENI. The CDR3 sequence is 14 residues long. Trimming took off 1 base at V and 1 base at J, with 7 bases between the two ends. The CDR3 nucleotides read TGTGCCAGCTCACCACAGGGGTCGAACACTGAAGCTTTCTTT. It encodes CASSPQGSNTEAFF. Full variable domain (remainder filled in from reference TRBV18 and TRBJ1-1): NAGVMQNPRHLVRRRGQEARLRCSPMKGHSHVYWYRQLPEEGLKFMVYLQKENIIDESGMPKERFSAEFPKEGPSILRIQQVVRGDSAAYFCASSPQGSNTEAFFGQGTRLTVV.

The gene calls are TRBV6-1 and TRBJ1-2, with a possible D match to TRBD1 (6 bases). This CDR3 has 15 residues. Trimming cost V 6 bases and J 8 bases, with 22 bases left between them. Germline V CDR1 and CDR2: MNHNS, SASEGT. The DNA of the CDR3 is TGTGCCAGCAGCGAGCCGGGACAAAATACCGACGGCTACACCTTC. This gives the protein CASSEPGQNTDGYTF.

The rearrangement links TRBV4-3 to TRBJ1-2, with 9 bases aligning to TRBD1. Losses at the gene ends were 6 bases for V and 8 bases for J; bases not matched to a gene: 16. The CDR3 spans 16 residues. Per germline, CDR1 LGHNA and CDR2 YSLEER. The CDR3 here is CASRCTGGDSPRGYTF. The CDR3 nucleotides are TGCGCCAGCAGGTGCACAGGGGGCGATTCCCCAAGAGGCTACACCTTC.

This rearrangement joins TRBV9 to TRBJ1-1, with D uncertain. The V gene lost 1 base and the J gene lost 0 bases, with 4 bases spanning the gap. The CDR3 consists of 13 residues. Germline CDR1 is SGDLS and CDR2 is YYNGEE. This CDR3 reads CASSVHMNTEAFF. CDR3 nucleotides: TGTGCCAGCAGCGTACACATGAACACTGAAGCTTTCTTT.

The chain couples TRBV14 to TRBJ2-3, with a weak D call TRBD1 (5 bases). Deletions cut 4 bases from V and 5 bases from J, with 13 bases between. Looked up from germline, CDR1 is SGHDN and CDR2 is FVKESK. The length of the CDR3 is 14 residues. DNA for the CDR3: TGTGCCAGCAGCCGGAGAAGGGGTAGAGATACGCAGTATTTT. Protein sequence: CASSRRRGRDTQYF. The whole variable domain, remainder taken from reference TRBV14 and TRBJ2-3, is EAGVTQFPSHSVIEKGQTVTLRCDPISGHDNLYWYRRVMGKEIKFLLHFVKESKQDESGMPNNRFLAERTGGTYSTLKVQPAELEDSGVYFCASSRRRGRDTQYFGPGTRLTVL.

CDR3 sequence reads: CASSQSEWGPYEQYF. The CDR3 DNA follows: TGCGCCAGCAGCCAATCCGAGTGGGGGCCCTACGAGCAGTACTTC. The rearrangement links TRBV4-3 to TRBJ2-7; perhaps TRBD1 as D (6 bases). V gave up 2 bases and J gave up 2 bases, with 13 bases separating them. CDR1 LGHNA and CDR2 YSLEER come from the germline V gene. The CDR3 is 15 amino acids.

V usage is TRBV13 and J usage is TRBJ2-3; 7 bases are a match to TRBD1. The CDR3 is 20 residues long. Germline CDR1 reads PRHDT; CDR2 reads FYEKMQ (reference sequence). Losses at the gene ends were 4 bases for V and 0 bases for J; bases not matched to a gene: 19. CDR3 amino acids: CASSSHGQVDHLTSTDTQYF. CDR3 sequence (DNA): TGTGCCAGCAGCTCCCATGGACAGGTGGACCACCTAACTAGCACAGATACGCAGTATTTT.

CDR3 bases: TGTGCCTGGCACACGGCGGGAGGATACAATGAGCAGTTCTTC. Residues: CAWHTAGGYNEQFF. This sequence joins TRBV30 and TRBJ2-1, with TRBD2 identical over 8 bases. V trimming: 5 bases; J trimming: 4 bases; junction bases outside the gene matches: 7. CDR3 length: 14 amino acids. Germline loops: CDR1 GTSNPN, CDR2 SVGIG (reference sequence).

The rearrangement uses TRBV30 and TRBJ2-5, with D possibly TRBD1 on 5 matching bases. Germline V lookup: CDR1 GTSNPN, CDR2 SVGIG (reference sequence). This CDR3 contains 13 residues. Trimming took off 2 bases at V and 1 base at J, with 8 bases between the two ends. The CDR3 DNA reads TGTGCCTGGAGTTTGGGGCTCCAAGAGACCCAGTACTTC. Residues: CAWSLGLQETQYF.

The chain recombines TRBV7-9 with TRBJ1-5; 9 bases line up with TRBD1. J lost 6 bases, V lost 5 bases, and 2 bases had no gene match. The CDR3 has 13 amino acids. The V gene's germline CDR1 is SEHNR and CDR2 FQNEAQ (reference sequence). The CDR3 reads CASSAQGAQPQHF. As DNA, the CDR3 is TGTGCCAGCAGCGCACAGGGGGCTCAGCCCCAGCATTTT. The full variable domain, its missing parts supplied by reference TRBV7-9 and TRBJ1-5, is DTGVSQNPRHKITKRGQNVTFRCDPISEHNRLYWYRQTLGQGPEFLTYFQNEAQLEKSRLLSDRFSAERPKGSFSTLEIQRTEQGDSAMYLCASSAQGAQPQHFGDGTRLSIL.

The V and J genes are TRBV27 and TRBJ1-2; 9 nucleotides match TRBD1. J lost 5 bases, V lost 10 bases, and 14 bases had no gene match. Germline loops: CDR1 MNHEY, CDR2 SMNVEV (reference sequence). The CDR3 has 15 amino acids. CDR3: CATQPGQGSRYGYTF. The DNA of the CDR3 is TGTGCCACCCAACCGGGACAGGGATCTCGGTATGGCTACACCTTC.

The CDR3 spells CASSAAGEPYNEQFF. DNA for the CDR3: TGTGCCAGCAGCGCCGCGGGAGAACCGTACAATGAGCAGTTCTTC. The chain has TRBV9 and TRBJ2-1; TRBD2 agrees at 7 bases. CDR1 SGDLS and CDR2 YYNGEE come from the germline V gene. V shed 3 bases, J shed 4 bases, and the junction held 7 bases outside the gene matches. The CDR3 consists of 15 residues.

This clone has a handful of counts. The chain carries TRBV5-1 and TRBJ2-5; 8 bases are shared with TRBD1. Per germline, CDR1 SGHRS and CDR2 YFSETQ. CDR3 length equals 15 residues. With 2 bases clipped from V and 4 bases from J, the junction kept 7 bases outside the gene matches. CDR3 sequence: CASSLDGQGGETQYF. In DNA form, the CDR3 reads TGCGCCAGCAGCTTAGATGGACAGGGCGGAGAGACCCAGTACTTC.

The V gene is TRBV7-9, the J gene TRBJ2-3; tentatively, D is TRBD1 (6 bases). CDR3 size: 14 residues. Trimming removed 5 bases at V and 5 bases at J, with 14 bases between. The germline V gene has CDR1 SEHNR and CDR2 FQNEAQ (reference sequence). The chain's CDR3 is CASSPKQGRDTQYF. The CDR3 region has the DNA TGTGCCAGCAGCCCGAAACAGGGTCGAGATACGCAGTATTTT.